These 25 T cell receptor beta chains came from one sample sequenced in a study of OX40 agonist ivuxolimab in advanced cancers. Method: immunoSEQ multiplex PCR; TCRdb's copy keeps in-frame clones and lacks some. The repertoire consists of roughly 100,000 clones, with roughly 90% occurring once and the leading ten covering roughly 5%. Specimen: CD4+ or CD8+ T cells sorted from blood, collected in a trial of the OX40 agonist ivuxolimab. Receptors originate from an adult with an advanced solid tumor such as melanoma, head and neck, liver or kidney cancer.

The rearrangement links TRBV29-1 to TRBJ2-1; 7 bases align to TRBD2. The CDR3 covers 12 residues. Germline V CDR1 and CDR2: SQVTM, ANQGSEA. V lost 4 bases, J lost 6 bases, and 3 bases stayed unmatched. In DNA form, the CDR3 reads TGCAGCGTTGGGTGGGGGGGCAATGAGCAGTTCTTC. It encodes CSVGWGGNEQFF.

This chain connects TRBV2 to TRBJ2-1, with D perhaps being TRBD1 or TRBD2 (5 bases each). Per the germline V gene, CDR1 is SNHLY and CDR2 is FYNNEI. This CDR3 spans 15 amino acids. Trimming left V 6 bases short and J 2 bases short, with 14 bases between. The CDR3 sequence: CASSFQGDAYNEQFF. In nucleotides, the CDR3 is TGTGCCAGCAGCTTCCAGGGAGACGCCTACAATGAGCAGTTCTTC.

This clone occurred a few times. The rearrangement links TRBV19 to TRBJ1-2, with D unclear. Germline values: CDR1 LNHDA, CDR2 SQIVND (reference sequence). The length of the CDR3 is 12 residues. Trimming stripped 7 bases from V and 8 bases from J, with 14 bases between. CDR3 sequence: CASMSGSVGYTF. The CDR3 DNA reads TGTGCCAGTATGTCGGGGTCTGTCGGCTACACCTTC.

V is TRBV23-1 and J is TRBJ2-7; D perhaps matches TRBD1 (6 bases). TRBV23-1 is flagged as an ORF with uncertain function. This CDR3 comprises 17 residues. With 0 bases removed from V and 0 bases from J, the gap between germline ends came to 15 bases. CDR3 nucleotide sequence: TGCGCCAGCAGTCAATCGATTCAGGGGCCGGGCTCCTACGAGCAGTACTTC. Protein: CASSQSIQGPGSYEQYF.

V gene TRBV18 combines with J gene TRBJ2-5; a weak D match, TRBD2 (6 bases). Germline V gene lookup returns CDR1 KGHSH and CDR2 LQKENI. CDR3 length equals 13 residues. The V end was cut by 3 bases, the J end by 5 bases, with 10 bases between. The CDR3 bases are TGTGCCAGCTCACCCCGGGACTGGGAGACCCAGTACTTC. The encoded protein is CASSPRDWETQYF.

The DNA for the CDR3 is TGTGCCAGCAGCCCACGCCGGGGACAGGGTGGGGATACGCAGTATTTT. Translated, it gives CASSPRRGQGGDTQYF. The rearrangement joins TRBV11-3 to TRBJ2-3; TRBD1 agrees at 9 bases. Germline CDR1 reads SGHNT; CDR2 reads YENEEA. The CDR3 length is 16 residues. With 5 bases clipped from V and 6 bases from J, the junction kept 12 bases outside the gene matches.

The V gene is TRBV7-2, the J gene TRBJ2-7; 7 nucleotides match TRBD2. The CDR3 length is 14 residues. V lost 6 bases to trimming and J lost 6 bases; unmatched junction nucleotides: 11. CDR1 is SGHTA and CDR2 is FQGNSA in the germline V gene. CDR3 nucleotides: TGTGCCAGCAGATCGGGAGGTTCATTGGGCGAGCAGTACTTC. Translated: CASRSGGSLGEQYF.

The chain couples TRBV7-2 to TRBJ2-1; D possibly corresponds to TRBD1 (6 bases). Trimming pared 5 bases from V and 7 bases from J, leaving 15 bases between. The CDR3 contains 14 residues. From germline, CDR1 is SGHTA and CDR2 FQGNSA. The CDR3 here is CASSPSGVRNEQFF. For the CDR3, the DNA is TGTGCCAGCAGCCCTTCAGGGGTCAGGAATGAGCAGTTCTTC.

The rearrangement links TRBV30 to TRBJ2-4; D possibly corresponds to TRBD1 (6 bases). V dropped 2 bases and J dropped 7 bases, with 9 bases sitting between them. CDR1 GTSNPN and CDR2 SVGIG come from the germline V gene (reference sequence). The CDR3 is 12 amino acids. CDR3 sequence (DNA): TGTGCCTGGAGTAAGGGGGATAACATTCAGTACTTC. This translates into CAWSKGDNIQYF.

The chain is built from TRBV5-6 and TRBJ1-2; no reliable D call. The CDR3 spans 13 residues. In germline, CDR1 is SGHDT, CDR2 YYEEEE. This chain's CDR3 is CAAWKRSDYGYTF. CDR3 in DNA: TGTGCAGCATGGAAGAGGAGCGACTATGGCTACACCTTC. Full variable domain (missing parts from reference TRBV5-6 and TRBJ1-2): DAGVTQSPTHLIKTRGQQVTLRCSPKSGHDTVSWYQQALGQGPQFIFQYYEEEERQRGNFPDRFSGHQFPNYSSELNVNALLLGDSALYLCAAWKRSDYGYTFGSGTRLTVV.

The count of this clone is one. The rearrangement links TRBV9 to TRBJ2-4, with D perhaps TRBD2 (6 bases). Per the germline V gene, CDR1 is SGDLS and CDR2 is YYNGEE. The CDR3 spans 15 residues. Trimming left V 4 bases short and J 5 bases short, with 16 bases between. In nucleotides, the CDR3 is TGTGCCAGCAGCCTCACGGGGACTCTTGAAAACATTCAGTACTTC. It is translated as CASSLTGTLENIQYF.

This chain connects TRBV7-6 to TRBJ2-1; 9 nucleotides line up with TRBD2. Germline CDR1 and CDR2: SGHVS and FNYEAQ. The ends lost 1 base at V and 14 bases at J; junction bases unmatched: 18. CDR3 length: 17 amino acids. The DNA of the CDR3 is TGTGCCAGCAGCTTAGGGGTTCAGACTAGCGGAGTACCGGGGGAGTTCTTC. Protein: CASSLGVQTSGVPGEFF.

The gene calls are TRBV30 and TRBJ2-3; 7 bases agree with TRBD2. The V and J ends lost 2 bases and 4 bases, in that order; junction bases with no gene match: 12. The germline CDR1 and CDR2 sequences are GTSNPN and SVGIG (reference sequence). The CDR3 totals 16 residues. The CDR3 sequence is CAWSILGGRGPDTQYF. The DNA of the CDR3 is TGTGCCTGGAGTATTCTCGGCGGGAGAGGGCCAGATACGCAGTATTTT.

This CDR3 is CASSLRGSGRAIETQYF. The CDR3 bases are TGTGCCAGCAGCTTAAGAGGTAGCGGGAGGGCCATAGAGACCCAGTACTTC. The V and J genes are TRBV7-6 and TRBJ2-5; 11 nucleotides match TRBD2. This CDR3 has 17 amino acids. Germline trimming cut 2 bases from V and 4 bases from J; bases unmatched to any gene: 9. The germline gives CDR1 SGHVS, CDR2 FNYEAQ.

V and J are TRBV6-5 and TRBJ1-4, with D perhaps matching TRBD1 (5 bases). The CDR3 spans 13 residues. Germline CDR1 and CDR2: MNHEY and SVGAGI. V was pared by 7 bases and J by 5 bases, with 11 bases between. For the CDR3, the DNA is TGTGCCAGCATAAGACAGCAAAATGAAAAACTGTTTTTT. Protein product: CASIRQQNEKLFF.

The rearrangement links TRBV4-3 to TRBJ1-2; 10 nucleotides line up with TRBD1. Unmatched junction bases numbered 13, after V lost 4 bases and J lost 5 bases. The CDR3 extends over 17 amino acids. Germline V gene data show CDR1 as LGHNA and CDR2 as YSLEER. The CDR3 loop reads CASSRDRGGVVGYGYTF. The DNA for the CDR3 is TGCGCCAGCAGCCGGGACAGGGGTGGGGTTGTGGGGTATGGCTACACCTTC.

In its sample, this clone was seen many times. V is TRBV11-3 and J is TRBJ1-1; tentatively, D is TRBD1 (6 bases). Germline assignment: CDR1 SGHNT and CDR2 YENEEA. The V end lost 3 bases, the J end lost 5 bases, and 13 bases lay between the germline ends. This CDR3 contains 14 residues. The CDR3 region is CASSLAGARTEAFF. The CDR3 bases are TGTGCCAGCAGCTTGGCAGGGGCAAGAACTGAAGCTTTCTTT.

The J gene is TRBJ1-1, the V gene TRBV7-9; no definite D call. This CDR3 contains 14 residues. V was trimmed by 3 bases and J by 4 bases, leaving 12 bases between them. CDR1 is SEHNR, CDR2 FQNEAQ, per germline (reference sequence). The CDR3 nucleotides are TGTGCCAGCAGCTTCGGTCGGGTAGGCACTGAAGCTTTCTTT. It codes for CASSFGRVGTEAFF.

This clone was seen more than once but under ten times. The chain uses TRBV7-8 and TRBJ1-1; TRBD1 matches at 7 bases. Looked up from germline, CDR1 is SGHVS and CDR2 is FQNEAQ. The CDR3 is 17 residues long. V lost 5 bases to trimming and J lost 0 bases; unmatched junction nucleotides: 12. DNA for the CDR3: TGTGCCAGCAGCACTCGAGCCGGGACAGCCATGAACACTGAAGCTTTCTTT. Encoded protein: CASSTRAGTAMNTEAFF.

The chain joins TRBV10-1 to TRBJ2-7, with D unclear. The CDR3 spans 13 residues. V dropped 0 bases and J dropped 4 bases, with 7 bases sitting between them. CDR1 is WNHNN, CDR2 SYGVQD, per germline (reference sequence). CDR3 protein: CASSESWGYEQYF. The DNA of the CDR3 is TGCGCCAGCAGTGAGTCGTGGGGTTACGAGCAGTACTTC.

The chain combines TRBV21-1 with TRBJ2-3; the table calls TRBD2, which could not be checked here. TRBV21-1 is labeled a pseudogene. This CDR3 has 15 amino acids. The CDR3: CAIKGTSGGWDTQYF. CDR3 bases: TGTGCCATCAAGGGGACTAGCGGGGGATGGGATACGCAGTATTTT.

The V and J genes are TRBV18 and TRBJ1-5, with unresolved D. Germline V gene sequence: CDR1 KGHSH, CDR2 LQKENI. Trimming removed 4 bases from V and 3 bases from J, with 7 bases in between. The CDR3 extends over 13 amino acids. CDR3 amino acids: CASSLASNQPQHF. The CDR3, as DNA: TGTGCCAGCTCACTGGCCTCCAATCAGCCCCAGCATTTT.

The chain carries TRBV18 and TRBJ2-3; the D gene could be TRBD1 or TRBD2 (5 bases each). CDR3 length: 17 amino acids. V lost 6 bases to trimming and J lost 1 base, with 20 bases between them. Germline lookup yields CDR1 KGHSH and CDR2 LQKENI. In nucleotides, the CDR3 is TGTGCCAGCTCCTCCCGGGACGGAGTAGGTGGCACAGATACGCAGTATTTT. It codes for CASSSRDGVGGTDTQYF.

The V and J genes are TRBV11-3 and TRBJ2-5, with TRBD2 matching 9 bases. The CDR3 length is 17 residues. V trimming: 3 bases; J trimming: 2 bases; junction bases outside the gene matches: 10. The germline V gene has CDR1 SGHNT and CDR2 YENEEA. The CDR3 DNA is TGTGCCAGCAGCTTCGTCGTAGATAGCGGGGGACAAGAGACCCAGTACTTC. This translates into CASSFVVDSGGQETQYF.

The V and J genes are TRBV11-2 and TRBJ2-5; TRBD2 matches at 15 bases. The CDR3 length is 17 residues. With 1 base clipped from V and 5 bases from J, the junction kept 5 bases outside the gene matches. Germline V gene sequence: CDR1 SGHAT, CDR2 FQNNGV. CDR3 in DNA: TGTGCCAGCAGCTTAGGGACTAGCGGGGGGGCCGGTGAGACCCAGTACTTC. It specifies CASSLGTSGGAGETQYF.